One sample yielded the 17 T cell receptor beta chains listed below, sequenced in a study of T cells after yellow fever vaccination. TCRdb re-analysed the 5' RACE reads in MiXCR, keeping a single row per CDR3 protein. The sample gives around 260,000 distinct CDR3 sequences, roughly 5.2% of which show up once; roughly 3.4% is in the top ten. The sequencing used CD4+ T cells sorted from PBMCs, collected on the day of the yellow fever booster vaccination. These receptors were taken from a man younger than 35 who received the YFV17D yellow fever vaccine.

In this sample, this clonotype turned up a few times. This chain links TRBV4-3 with TRBJ2-5; 8 bases agree with TRBD2. CDR1 and CDR2 from the germline V gene are LGHNA and YSLEER. The trim removed 2 bases at V and 2 bases at J, leaving 7 bases unmatched. The CDR3 spans 16 residues. CDR3 bases: TGCGCCAGCAGCCAATGGAAAGCGGGGGAGCAAGAGACCCAGTACTTC. Translation gives CASSQWKAGEQETQYF.

The chain combines TRBV12-3 or TRBV12-4 with TRBJ2-7; D is unresolved. This CDR3 is built from 12 residues. V gave up 1 base and J gave up 6 bases, with 7 bases separating them. For the CDR3, the DNA is TGTGCCAGCAGTTTAGGGATCACCGAGCAGTACTTC. It codes for CASSLGITEQYF.

Many counts were recorded for this clonotype. V usage is TRBV6-2 or TRBV6-3 and J usage is TRBJ1-6, with D hard to call. The germline V gene encodes CDR1 MNHEY and CDR2 SVGEGT. The CDR3 loop spans 13 amino acids. V shed 0 bases and J shed 9 bases, with 6 bases lying between them. The DNA for the CDR3 is TGTGCCAGCAGTTACTCCGAGGGTTCACCCCTCCACTTT. It is translated as CASSYSEGSPLHF.

The rearrangement links TRBV18 to TRBJ1-1; possible D gene TRBD1, 5 bases. CDR1 is KGHSH and CDR2 is LQKENI in the germline V gene. CDR3 length equals 13 residues. Trimming removed 8 bases from V and 6 bases from J, with 16 bases in between. The DNA for the CDR3 is TGTGCCAGCAACCGGGGGGGAAGGTCTGAAGCTTTCTTT. It translates to CASNRGGRSEAFF.

In this sample, this clonotype turned up a few times. The V and J genes are TRBV5-1 and TRBJ2-5; 9 positions match TRBD1. The V segment lost 0 bases and the J segment 2 bases; nucleotides outside the gene matches: 2. Germline values: CDR1 SGHRS, CDR2 YFSETQ. The CDR3 spans 15 residues. This CDR3 reads CASSLEGTGQETQYF. Here the CDR3 DNA reads TGCGCCAGCAGCTTGGAGGGGACAGGGCAAGAGACCCAGTACTTC.

This chain connects TRBV9 to TRBJ2-1; 7 bases align to TRBD2. The CDR3 covers 15 residues. CDR1 is SGDLS and CDR2 is YYNGEE in the germline V gene. V trimming: 3 bases; J trimming: 2 bases; junction bases outside the gene matches: 5. CDR3 nucleotide sequence: TGTGCCAGCAGCGGAGGACTAGTTACCTACAATGAGCAGTTCTTC. Its protein is CASSGGLVTYNEQFF. Based on the CDR3 plus reference TRBV9 and TRBJ2-1, the full variable domain is DSGVTQTPKHLITATGQRVTLRCSPRSGDLSVYWYQQSLDQGLQFLIQYYNGEERAKGNILERFSAQQFPDLHSELNLSSLELGDSALYFCASSGGLVTYNEQFFGPGTRLTVL.

The chain combines TRBV20-1 with TRBJ1-6, with D unresolved. This CDR3 is built from 13 residues. V was shortened by 4 bases and J by 6 bases, with 10 bases between the two germline ends. Germline CDR1 and CDR2: DFQATT and SNEGSKA (reference sequence). CDR3 nucleotide sequence: TGCAGTGCTATAGACAAGCCTAATTCACCCCTCCACTTT. Translation: CSAIDKPNSPLHF.

The sample holds a few counts of this clonotype. The J gene is TRBJ1-5, the V gene TRBV30, with D tentatively TRBD1 (6 bases). The V end lost 0 bases, the J end lost 7 bases, and 10 bases lay between the germline ends. The CDR3 extends over 13 amino acids. Germline V gene lookup returns CDR1 GTSNPN and CDR2 SVGIG (reference sequence). For the CDR3, the DNA is TGTGCCTGGAGTGTGTTGGGGGGCCAGCCCCAGCATTTT. Translation gives CAWSVLGGQPQHF.

This clonotype was found a few times. The chain is built from TRBV10-2 and TRBJ2-1, with TRBD2 identical over 10 bases. The CDR3 contains 19 residues. Germline-derived CDR1 and CDR2 are WSHSY and SAAADI. The V segment lost 1 base and the J segment 3 bases; nucleotides outside the gene matches: 12. The CDR3 coding sequence is TGCGCCAGCAGTGAGTGGGAAGGAGCGGGGGGGCCAAACTACAATGAGCAGTTCTTC. It yields the protein CASSEWEGAGGPNYNEQFF.

This chain connects TRBV25-1 to TRBJ1-6, with D unresolved. V was shortened by 5 bases and J by 7 bases, with 12 bases between the two germline ends. Per germline, CDR1 MGHDK and CDR2 SYGVNS. The length of the CDR3 is 14 residues. DNA of the CDR3: TGTGCCAGCAGTCCTGGCCCGTTAAATTCACCCCTCCACTTT. It codes for CASSPGPLNSPLHF.

This clonotype was seen many times. The genes are TRBV5-1 and TRBJ1-5; no definite D call. The CDR3 totals 16 residues. Deletions cut 0 bases from V and 0 bases from J, with 10 bases between. The V gene's germline CDR1 is SGHRS and CDR2 YFSETQ. DNA of the CDR3: TGCGCCAGCAGCTTGGGTTTGGACCCTAGCAATCAGCCCCAGCATTTT. Amino acids: CASSLGLDPSNQPQHF. The full variable domain, rest sourced from reference TRBV5-1 and TRBJ1-5, is KAGVTQTPRYLIKTRGQQVTLSCSPISGHRSVSWYQQTPGQGLQFLFEYFSETQRNKGNFPGRFSGRQFSNSRSEMNVSTLELGDSALYLCASSLGLDPSNQPQHFGDGTRLSIL.

This chain's CDR3 is CASSYVGGGADEQFF. DNA of the CDR3: TGTGCCAGCAGTTACGTGGGCGGGGGGGCGGATGAGCAGTTCTTC. The gene calls are TRBV6-5 and TRBJ2-1; 9 bases are a match to TRBD2. CDR1 and CDR2 (germline): MNHEY, SVGAGI. The length of the CDR3 is 15 residues. The V gene end was trimmed by 2 bases and the J gene end by 8 bases; junction bases not matched to a gene: 7.

This clonotype has at least ten counts. The V gene is TRBV5-1, the J gene TRBJ2-3; the D is unclear. V shed 7 bases and J shed 0 bases, with 9 bases lying between them. Germline loops: CDR1 SGHRS, CDR2 YFSETQ. There are 13 residues in the CDR3. The CDR3 bases are TGCGCCAGCCGATCCTTAAGCACAGATACGCAGTATTTT. Its translation is CASRSLSTDTQYF. The whole variable domain, filled in from reference TRBV5-1 and TRBJ2-3, reads KAGVTQTPRYLIKTRGQQVTLSCSPISGHRSVSWYQQTPGQGLQFLFEYFSETQRNKGNFPGRFSGRQFSNSRSEMNVSTLELGDSALYLCASRSLSTDTQYFGPGTRLTVL.

The sample holds many counts of this clonotype. The gene calls are TRBV6-6 and TRBJ2-2; D remains unclear. This CDR3 is 12 amino acids long. Trimming removed 6 bases from V and 1 base from J, with 3 bases in between. The germline CDR1 and CDR2 sequences are MNHNY and SVGAGI (reference sequence). As DNA, the CDR3 is TGTGCCAGCAGAAAGAACACCGGGGAGCTGTTTTTT. Amino acids: CASRKNTGELFF.

This sequence joins TRBV15 and TRBJ1-2; 8 bases fit TRBD1. V shed 1 base, J shed 2 bases, and the junction held 3 bases outside the gene matches. The CDR3 covers 15 residues. Germline V gene data show CDR1 as LNHNV and CDR2 as YYDKDF (reference sequence). CDR3 in DNA: TGTGCCACCAGCAGAGTGAACAGGGGGAACTATGGCTACACCTTC. Protein sequence: CATSRVNRGNYGYTF.

Note on this clonotype: Relative to the germline gene, one junction end is altered; a read error may explain this. The V and J genes are TRBV7-2 and TRBJ2-1; 7 positions match TRBD2. The CDR3 spans 17 residues. Germline V lookup: CDR1 SGHTA, CDR2 FQGNSA. Here the CDR3 reads CASSRGIGPGGDSLHIF. The CDR3 nucleotides are TGTGCCAGCAGCCGGGGTATTGGGCCGGGGGGAGACAGCCTACACATCTTC.

This clonotype has just a few counts. The chain recombines TRBV5-1 with TRBJ2-6, with no clear D. V was shortened by 1 base and J by 2 bases, with 13 bases between the two germline ends. CDR3 length equals 17 residues. CDR1 SGHRS and CDR2 YFSETQ come from the germline V gene. The CDR3 coding sequence is TGCGCCAGCAGCTTGATGACGCGTGGGACTGGGGCCAACGTCCTGACTTTC. Protein product: CASSLMTRGTGANVLTF.